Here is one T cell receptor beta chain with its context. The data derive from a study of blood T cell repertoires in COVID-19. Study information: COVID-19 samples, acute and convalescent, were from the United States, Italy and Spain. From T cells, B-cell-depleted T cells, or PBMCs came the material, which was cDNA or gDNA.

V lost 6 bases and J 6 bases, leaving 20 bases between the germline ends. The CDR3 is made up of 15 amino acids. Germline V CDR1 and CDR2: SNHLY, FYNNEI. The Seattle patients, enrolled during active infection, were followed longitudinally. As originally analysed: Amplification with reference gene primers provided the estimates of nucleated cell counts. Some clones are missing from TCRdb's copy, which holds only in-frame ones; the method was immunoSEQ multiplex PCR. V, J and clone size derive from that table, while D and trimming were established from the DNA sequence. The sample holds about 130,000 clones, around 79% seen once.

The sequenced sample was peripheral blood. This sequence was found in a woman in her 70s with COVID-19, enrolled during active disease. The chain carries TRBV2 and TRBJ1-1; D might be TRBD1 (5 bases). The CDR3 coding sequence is TGTGCCAGCAGCGGCGGCAGGGTCGAATTGGCTGAAGCTTTCTTT. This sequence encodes CASSGGRVELAEAFF.